The sequence of this T cell receptor (beta chain) was determined in a study of OX40 agonist ivuxolimab in advanced cancers. Study background: Three patients had partial responses: one hepatocellular carcinoma, two cutaneous melanoma. General study results and limits: The CD4+ and CD8+ T cells in the blood had expanded clonally by week 6 at 0.1 to 3.0 mg/kg. Undetermined was the antigen specificity of the expanded peripheral T cells.

On cycle 4 day 1 and cycle 7 day 1, as well as at baseline, blood was sampled. Assay used: immunoSEQ multiplex PCR; TCRdb lists only in-frame clones, some missing. The sample lists 65,000 to 90,000 clones, about 87% seen once, with roughly 0.51% in the top ten. With regard to this clone: Its specificity is unknown.

The TCR originated in an adult with an advanced solid tumor such as melanoma, head and neck, liver or kidney cancer. Sample: CD4+ or CD8+ T cells sorted from blood, taken in a trial of the OX40 agonist ivuxolimab.

The CDR3 loop is CASSSGSSGYNEQFF. The CDR3 DNA reads as TGTGCCAGCAGTTCCGGGAGTAGCGGCTACAATGAGCAGTTCTTC. The chain couples TRBV11-3 to TRBJ2-1, with a weak D call TRBD2 (6 bases). Germline CDR1 reads SGHNT; CDR2 reads YENEEA. The CDR3 totals 15 residues. The V end lost 6 bases, the J end lost 3 bases, and 15 bases lay between the germline ends.